The source of this TCR beta chain is a study of blood T cells in healthy people across ages. Findings and limits, study-wide: Per million T cells, TCR beta diversity dropped about linearly as age rose. Diversity figures based on one million T cells were deemed too low.

This CDR3 has 14 amino acids. The germline V gene has CDR1 SGHRS and CDR2 YFSETQ. To note about this clonotype: Its antigen is as yet unknown. A clone one base away is much larger, so this may be a read error.

A sample-barcoded 5' primer and a J-beta primer mix were used in a second PCR of about 6 to 12 cycles. Each cDNA molecule was tagged by a template-switch adaptor with 12 random nucleotides. TCRdb analysed the 5' RACE reads with MiXCR anew, one entry per CDR3 protein. This sample has roughly 1.6 million distinct CDR3 sequences, with 30% to 40% found just once. The origin of this receptor is a woman aged 30 to 39 in good health. V usage is TRBV5-1 and J usage is TRBJ2-1; possible D gene TRBD2, 6 bases. The tail of the sequence fits TRBJ2-7 better, so the J call may be wrong. Sequenced sample: blood. CDR3 loop: CASRASDSYNEQYF. In DNA, the CDR3 is TGCGCCAGCAGGGCTAGCGACTCCTACAATGAGCAGTACTTC.